Listed below are T cell receptor beta chains from one sample, sequenced in a study of CD8 T cells in Susac syndrome. MiXCR, applied by TCRdb to the immunoSEQ multiplex PCR reads, yields one record per CDR3 protein. Of around 180,000 distinct CDR3 sequences listed, around 96% are singletons. Sequenced: CD8+ T cells from PBMCs. The origin of the receptors is a human donor with multiple sclerosis. Both conserved end residues are part of each CDR3. A D gene is named only where the DNA matches it firmly. The size of a clone is reported for some rows only, either as once, few or many, or as a class for expanded clones.

TGTGCCAGCAGCTTGTCGGACAGGAGCTCCTACGAGCAGTACTTC	CASSLSDRSSYEQYF	NA	TRBV5-4	TRBJ2-7	TRBD1
TGTGCCAGCAGCGTAGGGACTAGCGGGAGCTCCTACAATGAGCAGTTCTTC	CASSVGTSGSSYNEQFF	NA	TRBV9	TRBJ2-1	TRBD2
TGCAGTGCTAGAGATCGGCTTAGTACCTACGAGCAGTACTTC	CSARDRLSTYEQYF	NA	TRBV20-1	TRBJ2-7	NA
TGTGCCAGCAGCGCGCCATACTCCTACGAGCAGTACTTC	CASSAPYSYEQYF	few	TRBV13	TRBJ2-7	NA
TGTGCCAGCAGCTTAGGCCCTAATACAGCCCAAGAGACCCAGTACTTC	CASSLGPNTAQETQYF	NA	TRBV13	TRBJ2-5	NA
TGTGCCACCAGCAGAGAGGACCCCCAAGAGACCCAGTACTTC	CATSREDPQETQYF	NA	TRBV15	TRBJ2-5	NA
TGTGCCAGCCGCACTCCCTATGGCTACACCTTC	CASRTPYGYTF	NA	TRBV27	TRBJ1-2	NA
TGCAGTGCTTGGACAGGCGGTTACGAGCAGTACTTC	CSAWTGGYEQYF	NA	TRBV20-1	TRBJ2-7	TRBD1
TGTGCCAGCAGTCCTAGCCCACCTCGTGAGCAGTACTTC	CASSPSPPREQYF	NA	TRBV27	TRBJ2-7	NA
TGTGCCAGCAAACCCTCCGCCACAGTGAATCAGCCCCAGCATTTT	CASKPSATVNQPQHF	NA	TRBV27	TRBJ1-5	NA
TGTGCCTGGGGAGAGGGACCAATCAATGAGCAGTTCTTC	CAWGEGPINEQFF	NA	TRBV30	TRBJ2-1	NA
TGCGCCAGCAGCTTCCGTCCTCCCTTGCAGCCCCAGCATTTT	CASSFRPPLQPQHF	NA	TRBV5-1	TRBJ1-5	NA
TGTGCCACCCGGGAGGGTCTTAGCAATCAGCCCCAGCATTTT	CATREGLSNQPQHF	NA	TRBV7-4	TRBJ1-5	NA
TGCAGCGTTATTGAAGTCGCTGAAGCTTTCTTT	CSVIEVAEAFF	once	TRBV29-1	TRBJ1-1	NA
TGTGCCAGCAGCTTACCTTGGGAGAATCGCTACAATGAGCAGTTCTTC	CASSLPWENRYNEQFF	NA	TRBV5-6	TRBJ2-1	NA
TGTGCCAGCAGCCGATGGGGGCCGGCAGATACGCAGTATTTT	CASSRWGPADTQYF	NA	TRBV14	TRBJ2-3	NA
TGTGCCAGCAGCTTAGCCCCGACAGGTTGGGAAAAACTGTTTTTT	CASSLAPTGWEKLFF	NA	TRBV7-8	TRBJ1-4	NA
TGTGCCAGCAGTCAAGGACTAGCGGGCACGACTTACGAGCAGTACTTC	CASSQGLAGTTYEQYF	NA	TRBV12-3/TRBV12-4	TRBJ2-7	TRBD2
TGCGCCAGCAGCCAAAACCCTAGCGGGAGAAGCCACGAGCAGTACTTC	CASSQNPSGRSHEQYF	NA	TRBV4-1	TRBJ2-7	TRBD2
TGTGCCAGCAGTGAAGGAATAGGGCCTTATGGCTACACCTTC	CASSEGIGPYGYTF	NA	TRBV25-1	TRBJ1-2	NA
TGTGCCAGCAACCCGACAGTCACCGGGGAGCTGTTTTTT	CASNPTVTGELFF	NA	TRBV12-3/TRBV12-4	TRBJ2-2	NA
TGTGCCTGGAGTGTACGATACAGTTTTGAAGCTTTCTTT	CAWSVRYSFEAFF	few	TRBV30	TRBJ1-1	NA
TGTGCCAGCAGTGCACAGGGTATGAATTCACCCCTCCACTTT	CASSAQGMNSPLHF	NA	TRBV9	TRBJ1-6	NA
TGTGCCAGCAGCCAAGAATCAGTCCCGGGACTAGGACCGTATTTT	CASSQESVPGLGPYF	NA	TRBV3-1	TRBJ2-3	TRBD2
TGTGCCAGCAGCGGGACAGGGTCTGGGGCCAACGTCCTGACTTTC	CASSGTGSGANVLTF	NA	TRBV9	TRBJ2-6	TRBD1
TGCAGTGCTCGACTAGCGGGAATCTACAATGAGCAGTTCTTC	CSARLAGIYNEQFF	few	TRBV20-1	TRBJ2-1	TRBD2